The 27 T cell receptor beta chains reported below all come from one sample, sequenced in a study of beta chain features in type 1 diabetes. Every bit of the isolated RNA underwent reverse transcription, so sequencing read expressed TCRB transcripts. Sequencing used immunoSEQ multiplex PCR; TCRdb keeps in-frame clones, though not all of them. The data contain around 400,000 clones, approximately 16% of them singletons. Sample: naive CD4+ T cells from blood. These receptors were collected from a woman under 30 in good health.

This chain links TRBV7-2 with TRBJ1-5; D call uncertain. CDR1 is SGHTA and CDR2 is FQGNSA in the germline V gene. The CDR3 has 15 amino acids. V shed 5 bases and J shed 7 bases, with 18 bases lying between them. CDR3 protein: CASSPLRGLVQPQHF. The DNA of the CDR3 is TGTGCCAGCAGCCCCTTGCGGGGTTTGGTCCAGCCCCAGCATTTT.

The table lists this clone with a few counts. This chain links TRBV5-1 with TRBJ2-6, with TRBD1 matching 8 bases. With 4 bases clipped from V and 0 bases from J, the junction kept 15 bases outside the gene matches. This CDR3 is 20 amino acids long. CDR1 and CDR2 (germline): SGHRS, YFSETQ. The CDR3 loop reads CASSLQIGQGEGSGANVLTF. The CDR3 region has the DNA TGCGCCAGCAGCCTCCAAATCGGACAGGGTGAGGGCTCTGGGGCCAACGTCCTGACTTTC.

The V call is TRBV7-2, the J call TRBJ2-3; D remains ambiguous. This CDR3 is 14 amino acids long. Germline loops: CDR1 SGHTA, CDR2 FQGNSA. The ends were cut back, 2 bases at V and 3 bases at J, with 9 bases in the middle. Written as DNA, the CDR3 is TGTGCCAGCAGCTTATTGGCCTTTACAGATACGCAGTATTTT. This translates into CASSLLAFTDTQYF.

This clone was detected only a few times. The chain is built from TRBV4-2 and TRBJ2-2; D remains unclear. The CDR3 has 12 residues. Trimming left V 5 bases short and J 7 bases short, with 8 bases between. Germline loops: CDR1 LGHNA, CDR2 YNFKEQ. CDR3 loop: CASSTTLGELFF. The CDR3 bases are TGTGCCAGCAGCACAACCCTCGGGGAGCTGTTTTTT.

CDR3 DNA: TGCAGCGTGTCCACTGCCGGGACAGGTGGTTACGAGCAGTACTTC. As protein: CSVSTAGTGGYEQYF. The V call is TRBV29-1, the J call TRBJ2-7; 8 bases agree with TRBD1. The CDR3 contains 15 residues. The germline gives CDR1 SQVTM, CDR2 ANQGSEA. Losses at the gene ends were 6 bases for V and 4 bases for J; bases not matched to a gene: 14.

The sample holds a few counts of this clone. The rearrangement links TRBV30 to TRBJ1-2; TRBD1 matches 7 bases. V was pared by 2 bases and J by 2 bases, with 11 bases of the junction left unmatched. This CDR3 has 16 residues. Germline V gene sequence: CDR1 GTSNPN, CDR2 SVGIG (reference sequence). CDR3 in amino acids: CAWSPLGQAANYGYTF. For the CDR3, the DNA is TGTGCCTGGAGTCCTCTAGGACAGGCGGCCAACTATGGCTACACCTTC.

This clone occurred a few times. The chain uses TRBV7-2 and TRBJ2-5, with TRBD2 identical over 9 bases. The germline V gene has CDR1 SGHTA and CDR2 FQGNSA. Germline trimming cut 4 bases from V and 4 bases from J; bases unmatched to any gene: 7. CDR3 size: 15 residues. CDR3 region: CASSSGTSYVETQYF. The CDR3 DNA is TGTGCCAGCAGCTCCGGGACTAGCTATGTAGAGACCCAGTACTTC. The full variable domain, in which reference TRBV7-2 and TRBJ2-5 provide the parts outside the CDR3, is GAGVSQSPSNKVTEKGKDVELRCDPISGHTALYWYRQSLGQGLEFLIYFQGNSAPDKSGLPSDRFSAERTGGSVSTLTIQRTQQEDSAVYLCASSSGTSYVETQYFGPGTRLLVL.

The chain has TRBV4-2 and TRBJ1-2; the D is unclear. This CDR3 is 15 amino acids long. The germline gives CDR1 LGHNA, CDR2 YNFKEQ. Trimming took off 6 bases at V and 6 bases at J, with 20 bases between the two ends. As DNA, the CDR3 is TGTGCCAGCAGGCCTGGAGTAAATTCGTTGGATGGCTACACCTTC. This encodes CASRPGVNSLDGYTF.

This clone was seen only a few times. The chain employs TRBV5-1 and TRBJ2-7, with 7 bases matching TRBD1. The trim removed 4 bases at V and 0 bases at J, leaving 7 bases unmatched. Germline assignment: CDR1 SGHRS and CDR2 YFSETQ. This CDR3 comprises 15 residues. The CDR3 protein is CASSRRDRASYEQYF. CDR3 nucleotides: TGCGCCAGCAGCCGCCGAGACAGGGCCTCCTACGAGCAGTACTTC.

This clone has only a few counts. Different DNA sequences within this sample yield the same CDR3. V usage is TRBV30 and J usage is TRBJ1-3; TRBD1 is a possible D gene (6 bases). The CDR3 is 14 amino acids. The germline V gene has CDR1 GTSNPN and CDR2 SVGIG (reference sequence). The V and J ends lost 0 bases and 4 bases respectively, with 10 bases between them. Here the CDR3 reads CAWSVQGAGNTIYF. Written as DNA, the CDR3 is TGTGCCTGGAGTGTACAGGGTGCCGGAAACACCATATATTTT.

This clone was counted a few times. This chain joins TRBV2 and TRBJ2-3; 8 bases are a match to TRBD1. Germline CDR1 SNHLY, CDR2 FYNNEI. V lost 5 bases, J lost 6 bases, and 7 bases stayed unmatched. The CDR3 spans 14 residues. The CDR3 sequence: CASSKTGVIDTQYF. CDR3 in DNA: TGTGCCAGCAGTAAGACAGGGGTCATCGATACGCAGTATTTT.

This clone was observed a few times. The rearrangement joins TRBV6-1 to TRBJ1-2; D remains unclear. Germline V gene data show CDR1 as MNHNS and CDR2 as SASEGT. This CDR3 region has 16 residues. V was pared by 1 base and J by 4 bases, with 16 bases between. The CDR3 nucleotides are TGTGCCAGCAGTGAAGTTGGGAGGTCAGGCTCCTATGGCTACACCTTC. It codes for CASSEVGRSGSYGYTF.

This rearrangement joins TRBV14 to TRBJ1-4; TRBD1 agrees at 9 bases. CDR1 and CDR2 (germline): SGHDN, FVKESK. This CDR3 region has 14 residues. J lost 10 bases, V lost 4 bases, and 7 bases had no gene match. Here the CDR3 DNA reads TGTGCCAGCAGCCGACAGGGGGAAGTCGGAAAACTGTTTTTT. This gives the protein CASSRQGEVGKLFF.

The rearrangement uses TRBV13 and TRBJ1-1, with a possible D match to TRBD1 (6 bases). The CDR3 extends over 16 amino acids. Per the germline V gene, CDR1 is PRHDT and CDR2 is FYEKMQ (reference sequence). Trimming removed 4 bases from V and 1 base from J, with 16 bases in between. The CDR3 nucleotides are TGTGCCAGCAGCTCAAAATGGACAGTCAAGAACACTGAAGCTTTCTTT. This codes for CASSSKWTVKNTEAFF.

The chain uses TRBV4-3 and TRBJ2-3; TRBD2 matches at 10 bases. Per germline, CDR1 LGHNA and CDR2 YSLEER. This CDR3 is built from 16 residues. Trimming cost V 1 base and J 1 base; bases outside gene matches: 2. CDR3 bases: TGCGCCAGCAGCCAAGGTCTAGCGGGAGGCACAGATACGCAGTATTTT. Its translation is CASSQGLAGGTDTQYF.

This clone showed up just a few times. The rearrangement joins TRBV7-9 to TRBJ2-7, with 9 bases fitting TRBD2. Per the germline V gene, CDR1 is SEHNR and CDR2 is FQNEAQ (reference sequence). J was trimmed by 4 bases and V by 3 bases; bases with no gene match: 7. CDR3 length: 15 amino acids. The CDR3 DNA reads TGTGCCAGCAGCTTGCTGGCGGGAGGGCCTTACGAGCAGTACTTC. Translating it yields CASSLLAGGPYEQYF. Complete variable domain (other parts from reference TRBV7-9 and TRBJ2-7): DTGVSQNPRHKITKRGQNVTFRCDPISEHNRLYWYRQTLGQGPEFLTYFQNEAQLEKSRLLSDRFSAERPKGSFSTLEIQRTEQGDSAMYLCASSLLAGGPYEQYFGPGTRLTVT.

This chain uses TRBV19 with TRBJ2-5, with D possibly matching TRBD2 (6 bases). With 3 bases removed from V and 1 base from J, the gap between germline ends came to 12 bases. Germline CDR1 and CDR2: LNHDA and SQIVND (reference sequence). The CDR3 totals 15 residues. CDR3 protein: CASSIGRLVQETQYF. CDR3 coding DNA: TGTGCCAGTAGTATCGGGAGACTAGTCCAAGAGACCCAGTACTTC.

The rearrangement links TRBV19 to TRBJ2-7; D is possibly TRBD1 (6 bases). The CDR3 consists of 14 residues. Germline CDR1 reads LNHDA; CDR2 reads SQIVND (reference sequence). V was cut by 0 bases and J by 5 bases, with 11 bases left in between. CDR3 region: CASSIDAGVDEQYF. The CDR3 coding sequence is TGTGCCAGTAGTATAGATGCAGGGGTCGACGAGCAGTACTTC.

This clone occurred a few times. The V and J genes are TRBV7-2 and TRBJ2-5, with TRBD2 matching 10 bases. The V segment lost 2 bases and the J segment 4 bases; nucleotides outside the gene matches: 7. CDR1 SGHTA and CDR2 FQGNSA come from the germline V gene. The CDR3 covers 16 residues. Here the CDR3 DNA reads TGTGCCAGCAGCTTATGGTCCTTAGCGGGAGGAGAGACCCAGTACTTC. This sequence encodes CASSLWSLAGGETQYF. The whole variable domain, filled in from reference TRBV7-2 and TRBJ2-5, reads GAGVSQSPSNKVTEKGKDVELRCDPISGHTALYWYRQSLGQGLEFLIYFQGNSAPDKSGLPSDRFSAERTGGSVSTLTIQRTQQEDSAVYLCASSLWSLAGGETQYFGPGTRLLVL.

This clone has only a few counts. V and J are TRBV4-1 and TRBJ2-7; TRBD2 matches at 9 bases. The germline V gene encodes CDR1 MGHRA and CDR2 YSYEKL. CDR3 length: 17 residues. After removal of 0 bases from V and 10 bases from J, the junction contained 16 bases not matched to a gene. The CDR3: CASSQDRRLAGRLEQYF. DNA for the CDR3: TGCGCCAGCAGCCAAGATAGGAGGCTAGCGGGAAGATTGGAACAGTACTTC.

V is TRBV5-1 and J is TRBJ2-7; 10 bases align to TRBD2. J lost 3 bases, V lost 2 bases, and 5 bases had no gene match. Germline CDR1 and CDR2: SGHRS and YFSETQ. The CDR3 length is 15 residues. CDR3: CASSFGTSVDYEQYF. The CDR3 DNA sequence: TGCGCCAGCAGCTTTGGGACTAGCGTGGACTACGAGCAGTACTTC.

This clone has more than one count but fewer than ten. V gene TRBV9 combines with J gene TRBJ2-3; the D gene is possibly TRBD2 (7 bases). Germline V lookup: CDR1 SGDLS, CDR2 YYNGEE. The CDR3 length is 16 residues. Trimming took off 4 bases at V and 2 bases at J, with 17 bases between the two ends. The CDR3 region has the DNA TGTGCCAGCAGCCCGGGGGCTAGCGGATACACAGATACGCAGTATTTT. Translated, it gives CASSPGASGYTDTQYF.

J is TRBJ1-1 and V is TRBV5-4, with TRBD1 identical over 8 bases. CDR1 and CDR2 from the germline V gene are SGHNT and YYREEE (reference sequence). The ends lost 2 bases at V and 5 bases at J; junction bases unmatched: 5. CDR3 length equals 14 residues. The CDR3: CASSLQGVRTEAFF. The CDR3 nucleotides are TGTGCCAGCAGCTTACAGGGGGTACGGACTGAAGCTTTCTTT.

This clone was counted only a few times. This chain uses TRBV6-5 with TRBJ2-7; 12 bases align to TRBD2. This CDR3 has 16 residues. CDR1 is MNHEY, CDR2 SVGAGI, per germline. V lost 0 bases to trimming and J lost 6 bases; unmatched junction nucleotides: 6. The chain's CDR3 is CASSYSIGLAGFEQYF. CDR3 nucleotide sequence: TGTGCCAGCAGTTACTCGATAGGACTAGCGGGATTCGAGCAGTACTTC.

This clone was picked up a small number of times. The chain recombines TRBV6-5 with TRBJ1-5; 9 positions match TRBD1. The CDR3 runs 15 residues. After removal of 6 bases from V and 6 bases from J, the junction contained 9 bases not matched to a gene. CDR1 and CDR2 (germline): MNHEY, SVGAGI. In DNA, the CDR3 is TGTGCCAGCAGCCCACGGACAGGGGCAGGTCAGCCCCAGCATTTT. Amino acid sequence: CASSPRTGAGQPQHF.

V gene TRBV7-9 combines with J gene TRBJ1-2; 9 bases align to TRBD1. CDR3 length equals 13 residues. V dropped 9 bases and J dropped 6; count of bases not matched to a gene: 8. Germline-derived CDR1 and CDR2 are SEHNR and FQNEAQ (reference sequence). CDR3 region: CASRRTGEHGYTF. Written as DNA, the CDR3 is TGTGCCAGTCGCCGGACAGGGGAGCATGGCTACACCTTC.

This clone showed up just a few times. The J gene is TRBJ2-3, the V gene TRBV6-5; D possibly corresponds to TRBD2 (6 bases). V dropped 6 bases and J dropped 4 bases, with 14 bases sitting between them. The length of the CDR3 is 14 residues. Per the germline V gene, CDR1 is MNHEY and CDR2 is SVGAGI. CDR3 amino acids: CASRALAVPDTQYF. DNA of the CDR3: TGTGCCAGCAGAGCGTTAGCGGTTCCAGATACGCAGTATTTT.